Sequencing of this TCR beta chain was carried out in a study of OX40 agonist ivuxolimab in advanced cancers. Method: immunoSEQ multiplex PCR; TCRdb's copy keeps in-frame clones and lacks some. The sample yields 35,000 to 40,000 clones, 70% to 85% seen once. The CDR3 totals 16 residues. In germline, CDR1 is SGDLS, CDR2 YYNGEE. Trimming removed 2 bases at V and 0 bases at J, with 14 bases between. Sample: CD4+ or CD8+ T cells sorted from blood, taken in a trial of the OX40 agonist ivuxolimab. This TCR was recovered from an adult with an advanced solid tumor such as melanoma, head and neck, liver or kidney cancer. V is TRBV9 and J is TRBJ1-1; D may be TRBD1 (6 bases). CDR3 in amino acids: CASSVGGGPMNTEAFF. The CDR3, as DNA: TGTGCCAGCAGCGTCGGCGGGGGGCCAATGAACACTGAAGCTTTCTTT.